The clone carrying this T cell receptor beta chain was observed a handful of times. These data belong to a study of type 1 regulatory T cells. Overall study context: T-allo10 is an in vitro-generated, Tr1-enriched CD4 T cell product specific for alloantigen.

TCRdb recomputed calls from the reads with MiXCR, one row per CDR3 protein. The top ten clones hold less than 2.5% of a sample with approximately 100,000 distinct CDR3 sequences, less than 40% of them seen once. The length of the CDR3 is 17 residues. The V gene lost 5 bases and the J gene lost 4 bases, with 21 bases spanning the gap. Per germline, CDR1 LNHNV and CDR2 YYDKDF (reference sequence). This sequence joins TRBV15 and TRBJ1-5; tentatively, D is TRBD1 (6 bases). The TCR sequence derives from a human donor in good health. The sample taken for sequencing was CD4+ T cells, either the whole sample or a sorted fraction (not recorded which). The CDR3 bases are TGTGCCACCAGCGGAACTCGGGGGGGGGCTCGTAATCAGCCCCAGCATTTT. This sequence encodes CATSGTRGGARNQPQHF.